This entry lists 16 T cell receptor beta chains sequenced from one sample in a study of early T cells in non-severe SARS-CoV-2 infection. One entry per CDR3 protein, called by TCRdb with MiXCR from the 5' RACE reads. The sample records 70,000 to 85,000 distinct CDR3 sequences, around 12% being singletons. The sample consisted of whole blood, taken at baseline. All receptors come from an adult who was a healthcare worker with PCR-confirmed SARS-CoV-2 infection or an uninfected control (not recorded which). The donor label of this sample is uncertain.

J is TRBJ2-4 and V is TRBV3-1; D uncertain. Between the trimmed V and J ends, which lost 1 base and 1 base, there was a span of 8 bases. This CDR3 comprises 15 residues. CDR1 is LGHDT and CDR2 is YNNKEL in the germline V gene (reference sequence). CDR3 protein: CASSQGSAAKNIQYF. CDR3 bases: TGTGCCAGCAGCCAAGGGTCGGCGGCCAAAAACATTCAGTACTTC.

This clonotype was seen repeatedly, ten times or more. The chain recombines TRBV7-6 with TRBJ2-1; 7 bases align to TRBD2. CDR3 size: 17 residues. The V gene's germline CDR1 is SGHVS and CDR2 FNYEAQ. After removal of 4 bases from V and 9 bases from J, the junction contained 18 bases not matched to a gene. CDR3 sequence: CASSWDLGGSQGSEQFF. DNA of the CDR3: TGTGCCAGCAGCTGGGATCTCGGCGGGAGCCAAGGTAGTGAGCAGTTCTTC.

The rearrangement uses TRBV7-2 and TRBJ2-7; the match to TRBD2 covers 11 bases. J gave up 6 bases and V 3 bases, and 4 bases lay outside the gene matches. CDR1 is SGHTA, CDR2 FQGNSA, per germline. The CDR3 runs 14 residues. CDR3 nucleotides: TGTGCCAGCAGCTTTAGCGGGGGGGAGGCCGAGCAGTACTTC. This codes for CASSFSGGEAEQYF.

This clonotype was seen a few times. The V gene is TRBV18, the J gene TRBJ1-2; 8 nucleotides match TRBD1. Germline CDR1 reads KGHSH; CDR2 reads LQKENI. This CDR3 comprises 15 residues. After removal of 2 bases from V and 4 bases from J, the junction contained 6 bases not matched to a gene. The CDR3 DNA reads as TGTGCCAGCTCACCATTGACAGGGGTTGTCTATGGCTACACCTTC. Translation: CASSPLTGVVYGYTF.

This clonotype was observed once. The J gene is TRBJ2-4, the V gene TRBV4-2, with D perhaps matching TRBD2 (5 bases). This CDR3 region has 16 residues. Germline values: CDR1 LGHNA, CDR2 YNFKEQ. Between the trimmed V and J ends, which lost 2 bases and 5 bases, there was a span of 16 bases. The CDR3 DNA reads as TGTGCCAGCAGCCAACGGGGAACGATTGTCGAAAACATTCAGTACTTC. Amino acid sequence: CASSQRGTIVENIQYF.

This clonotype has only a few counts. The rearrangement joins TRBV6-6 to TRBJ1-1; 7 bases map to TRBD1. Germline V gives CDR1 MNHNY, CDR2 SVGAGI (reference sequence). Trimming removed 4 bases from V and 3 bases from J; junction bases left unmatched: 2. The CDR3 extends over 13 amino acids. This CDR3 reads CASSFQGDTEAFF. The CDR3 nucleotides are TGTGCCAGCAGTTTCCAGGGGGACACTGAAGCTTTCTTT.

This clonotype was seen many times. The V call is TRBV3-1, the J call TRBJ2-5; D remains ambiguous. The germline V gene has CDR1 LGHDT and CDR2 YNNKEL (reference sequence). V was pared by 2 bases and J by 4 bases, with 14 bases between. There are 15 residues in the CDR3. CDR3 nucleotide sequence: TGTGCCAGCAGCCAATTTGGCCGACTCCCAGAGACCCAGTACTTC. As protein: CASSQFGRLPETQYF.

This clonotype showed up just a few times. The chain uses TRBV7-2 and TRBJ2-1, with 9 bases fitting TRBD1. The V gene's germline CDR1 is SGHTA and CDR2 FQGNSA. The CDR3 runs 15 residues. V was pared by 6 bases and J by 4 bases, with 7 bases of the junction left unmatched. The CDR3 nucleotides read TGTGCCAGCAGTTCCCCCGGGACAGGGTACAATGAGCAGTTCTTC. Amino acids: CASSSPGTGYNEQFF.

This clonotype was seen more than once but under ten times. V gene TRBV20-1 combines with J gene TRBJ2-5; no firm D call. Germline V gives CDR1 DFQATT, CDR2 SNEGSKA (reference sequence). Trimming pared 1 base from V and 3 bases from J, leaving 12 bases between. There are 14 residues in the CDR3. Here the CDR3 DNA reads TGCAGTGCTAGAGTTTCCAGCAGCGAAGAGACCCAGTACTTC. Protein product: CSARVSSSEETQYF.

This clonotype has only a few counts. The chain is built from TRBV7-2 and TRBJ2-1, with 7 bases aligning to TRBD2. This CDR3 spans 14 amino acids. Germline CDR1 and CDR2: SGHTA and FQGNSA. V shed 1 base and J 7 bases; nucleotides not matched to a gene: 4. This CDR3 reads CASSLGHGRNEQFF. CDR3 nucleotide sequence: TGTGCCAGCAGCTTAGGGCACGGGAGGAATGAGCAGTTCTTC.

The chain couples TRBV11-3 to TRBJ2-3; D perhaps matches TRBD2 (6 bases). CDR1 is SGHNT and CDR2 is YENEEA in the germline V gene. Between the trimmed V and J ends, which lost 3 bases and 6 bases, there was a span of 16 bases. The CDR3 totals 15 residues. The CDR3, as DNA: TGTGCCAGCAGCTTTAGCGGTCAGAGTGGGGATACGCAGTATTTT. This translates into CASSFSGQSGDTQYF. The whole variable domain, remainder taken from reference TRBV11-3 and TRBJ2-3, is EAGVVQSPRYKIIEKKQPVAFWCNPISGHNTLYWYLQNLGQGPELLIRYENEEAVDDSQLPKDRFSAERLKGVDSTLKIQPAELGDSAVYLCASSFSGQSGDTQYFGPGTRLTVL.

The chain uses TRBV15 and TRBJ1-5; a possible D gene is TRBD1 (6 bases). The CDR3 loop spans 17 amino acids. V lost 1 base and J lost 2, with 15 bases in between. Per the germline V gene, CDR1 is LNHNV and CDR2 is YYDKDF (reference sequence). The CDR3: CATSRVGTTGRNQPQHF. The CDR3 region has the DNA TGTGCCACCAGCAGAGTCGGGACGACAGGACGCAATCAGCCCCAGCATTTT. Using reference TRBV15 and TRBJ1-5 for the parts outside the CDR3, the full variable domain is DAMVIQNPRYQVTQFGKPVTLSCSQTLNHNVMYWYQQKSSQAPKLLFHYYDKDFNNEADTPDNFQSRRPNTSFCFLDIRSPGLGDTAMYLCATSRVGTTGRNQPQHFGDGTRLSIL.

This chain links TRBV6-2 or TRBV6-3 with TRBJ2-7; D gene ambiguous. This CDR3 has 14 residues. Germline V gene sequence: CDR1 MNHEY, CDR2 SVGEGT. The V end lost 6 bases, the J end lost 7 bases, and 19 bases lay between the germline ends. CDR3 coding DNA: TGTGCCAGCAGAGCCGGTCCGGGCCTTCGGGAGCAGTACTTC. The encoded protein is CASRAGPGLREQYF.

This chain connects TRBV20-1 to TRBJ2-1, with D hard to call. Trimming took 1 base from V and 4 from J, leaving 2 bases between them. From germline, CDR1 is DFQATT and CDR2 SNEGSKA (reference sequence). The CDR3 is made up of 11 amino acids. CDR3 coding DNA: TGCAGTGCTAGAGGGTACAATGAGCAGTTCTTC. Amino acids: CSARGYNEQFF.

This clonotype was counted a few times. The chain has TRBV10-3 and TRBJ2-5, with D unclear. The V end was cut by 5 bases, the J end by 1 base, with 8 bases between. Germline CDR1 reads ENHRY; CDR2 reads SYGVKD. The CDR3 consists of 13 residues. In DNA form, the CDR3 reads TGTGCCATCAGTAGGTCGGCCCAAGAGACCCAGTACTTC. Its protein product is CAISRSAQETQYF.

The V gene is TRBV9, the J gene TRBJ2-3, with TRBD2 matching 11 bases. Trimming cost V 4 bases and J 8 bases; bases outside gene matches: 12. The V gene's germline CDR1 is SGDLS and CDR2 YYNGEE. This CDR3 has 16 amino acids. The CDR3 region has the DNA TGTGCCAGCAGCTCCACGGGACTAGCGGAGCACAGTACGCAGTATTTT. As protein: CASSSTGLAEHSTQYF.